Presented here are 20 T cell receptor beta chains from one specimen sequenced in a study of T cell changes during pregnancy in multiple sclerosis. Clones were read by immunoSEQ multiplex PCR, and TCRdb kept only the in-frame ones, dropping some. The table shows around 81,000 clones, with roughly 92% occurring only once. The source was peripheral blood, collected after pregnancy. The receptors stem from a female donor in good health, enrolled as a control in a pregnancy study.

The V and J genes are TRBV5-6 and TRBJ2-3; 8 bases match TRBD2. Germline trimming cut 2 bases from V and 1 base from J; bases unmatched to any gene: 6. This CDR3 is built from 16 residues. CDR1 and CDR2 (germline): SGHDT, YYEEEE. The CDR3 loop is CASSFTSGAGTDTQYF. The CDR3 nucleotides read TGTGCCAGCAGCTTTACTAGCGGAGCCGGCACAGATACGCAGTATTTT.

The chain recombines TRBV21-1 with TRBJ1-5; no check of the table's D call, TRBD1, against the DNA was made. TRBV21-1 is described as a pseudogene. CDR3 length: 18 residues. The CDR3 sequence is CASSKDPGQGGSNQPQHF. The CDR3 nucleotides are TGTGCCAGCAGCAAAGATCCGGGACAGGGGGGGAGCAATCAGCCCCAGCATTTT.

The chain combines TRBV25-1 with TRBJ2-5, with 12 bases identical to TRBD2. The germline V gene has CDR1 MGHDK and CDR2 SYGVNS. V shed 7 bases and J 3 bases; nucleotides not matched to a gene: 6. This CDR3 region has 15 residues. CDR3 coding DNA: TGTGCCAGCACCCGGACTAGCGGGACTGAAGAGACCCAGTACTTC. It encodes CASTRTSGTEETQYF.

This chain links TRBV9 with TRBJ2-1, with D tentatively TRBD2 (7 bases). Trimming pared 0 bases from V and 4 bases from J, leaving 11 bases between. Germline V lookup: CDR1 SGDLS, CDR2 YYNGEE. The CDR3 sequence is 15 residues long. The CDR3 here is CASSVGEGDYNEQFF. Written as DNA, the CDR3 is TGTGCCAGCAGCGTAGGGGAGGGGGATTACAATGAGCAGTTCTTC.

The rearrangement uses TRBV21-1 and TRBJ1-2; the table assigns TRBD1, which was not confirmed against the DNA. TRBV21-1 counts as a pseudogene. There are 16 residues in the CDR3. The CDR3 here is CASPPGQGPTNYGYTF. CDR3 in DNA: TGTGCCAGTCCACCGGGACAGGGTCCGACTAACTATGGCTACACCTTC.

V gene TRBV5-5 combines with J gene TRBJ2-7, with D possibly matching TRBD2 (6 bases). Trimming shortened V by 3 bases and J by 2 bases, and 12 bases separated the two germline ends. The CDR3 is 14 amino acids. CDR1 SGHKS and CDR2 YYEKEE come from the germline V gene (reference sequence). The CDR3 nucleotides read TGTGCCAGCAGCTCGGGGGACGAAACCTACGAGCAGTACTTC. Translated, it gives CASSSGDETYEQYF.

This CDR3 is CASSEAGSRGLNYGYTF. DNA for the CDR3: TGTGCCAGCAGTGAAGCGGGCAGCAGGGGGCTTAACTATGGCTACACCTTC. The gene calls are TRBV6-1 and TRBJ1-2, with TRBD1 matching over 8 bases. Trimming took 0 bases from V and 1 from J; bases not matched to a gene: 7. The CDR3 contains 17 residues. The V gene's germline CDR1 is MNHNS and CDR2 SASEGT.

The V and J genes are TRBV6-6 and TRBJ1-5; 8 bases agree with TRBD1. Germline V gene lookup returns CDR1 MNHNY and CDR2 SVGAGI (reference sequence). After removal of 8 bases from V and 1 base from J, the junction contained 7 bases not matched to a gene. This CDR3 has 15 residues. The CDR3 DNA sequence: TGTGCCAGCCAGGACAGGGTTTGGAGCAATCAGCCCCAGCATTTT. It translates to CASQDRVWSNQPQHF.

This chain connects TRBV28 to TRBJ1-4; perhaps TRBD1 as D (6 bases). CDR1 MDHEN and CDR2 SYDVKM come from the germline V gene. Trimming left V 8 bases short and J 0 bases short, with 10 bases between. There are 14 residues in the CDR3. The CDR3 here is CASQEGATNEKLFF. For the CDR3, the DNA is TGTGCCAGCCAAGAGGGGGCAACTAATGAAAAACTGTTTTTT.

CDR3 in DNA: TGTGCCAGCAGCTTAGGGGCCCGACAGGGTTTTGAAGCTTTCTTT. This sequence encodes CASSLGARQGFEAFF. V usage is TRBV11-2 and J usage is TRBJ1-1; 7 bases are a match to TRBD1. CDR1 and CDR2 from the germline V gene are SGHAT and FQNNGV. CDR3 length equals 15 residues. The trim removed 1 base at V and 7 bases at J, leaving 9 bases unmatched.

This clone appeared once. The chain couples TRBV9 to TRBJ2-3; possibly TRBD1 for D (5 bases). Germline CDR1 and CDR2: SGDLS and YYNGEE. The CDR3 sequence is 16 residues long. The V and J ends lost 0 bases and 1 base respectively, with 12 bases between them. The CDR3 region is CASSVVPGSGTDTQYF. As DNA, the CDR3 is TGTGCCAGCAGCGTAGTTCCAGGGTCTGGCACAGATACGCAGTATTTT.

The chain has TRBV11-2 and TRBJ1-3, with D hard to call. Germline V lookup: CDR1 SGHAT, CDR2 FQNNGV. The CDR3 has 17 residues. V was cut by 1 base and J by 1 base, with 14 bases left in between. CDR3 sequence reads: CASSLGHRETSGNTIYF. The CDR3, as DNA: TGTGCCAGCAGCTTAGGTCACAGAGAGACGTCTGGAAACACCATATATTTT.

The chain recombines TRBV28 with TRBJ2-5; 9 bases align to TRBD1. V was clipped by 2 bases and J by 9 bases; unmatched bases: 10. Germline-derived CDR1 and CDR2 are MDHEN and SYDVKM. The CDR3 has 15 residues. In DNA form, the CDR3 reads TGTGCCAGCAGTTTACTCGGACAGGGGCCGAGTGCCCAGTACTTC. The encoded protein is CASSLLGQGPSAQYF.

The rearrangement links TRBV6-5 to TRBJ1-1; 7 nucleotides align to TRBD1. The J segment lost 6 bases and the V segment lost 4 bases, leaving 8 bases of the junction unmatched. CDR3 length: 14 amino acids. Germline V gives CDR1 MNHEY, CDR2 SVGAGI. CDR3 sequence: CASSSTGERAEAFF. CDR3 nucleotides: TGTGCCAGCAGTTCAACAGGGGAAAGGGCTGAAGCTTTCTTT.

The V gene is TRBV7-2, the J gene TRBJ2-1; 8 bases map to TRBD2. Germline V gives CDR1 SGHTA, CDR2 FQGNSA. Trimming removed 4 bases from V and 4 bases from J; junction bases left unmatched: 6. CDR3 size: 15 residues. The DNA for the CDR3 is TGTGCCAGCAGCTCTTTTAGCGGGACATACAATGAGCAGTTCTTC. Translation: CASSSFSGTYNEQFF.

The chain joins TRBV11-2 to TRBJ2-3; D is possibly TRBD2 (6 bases). V was pared by 2 bases and J by 5 bases, with 14 bases between. This CDR3 is 15 amino acids long. Germline V lookup: CDR1 SGHAT, CDR2 FQNNGV. The CDR3 nucleotides are TGTGCCAGCAGCTTAAGGGCGGGACTGTTAGATACGCAGTATTTT. Translation gives CASSLRAGLLDTQYF.

This clone has a handful of counts. The chain couples TRBV6-1 to TRBJ2-3; TRBD1 might be the D (5 bases). Trimming took off 7 bases at V and 3 bases at J, with 14 bases between the two ends. This CDR3 has 14 residues. Germline assignment: CDR1 MNHNS and CDR2 SASEGT. The CDR3 loop reads CASITIQGTDTQYF. The CDR3 DNA follows: TGTGCCAGCATTACGATCCAGGGTACAGATACGCAGTATTTT.

The chain uses TRBV27 and TRBJ2-1, with TRBD2 as a possible D gene (6 bases). V gave up 3 bases and J gave up 13 bases, with 16 bases separating them. The germline V gene encodes CDR1 MNHEY and CDR2 SMNVEV (reference sequence). The CDR3 has 13 residues. CDR3 in amino acids: CASSFGVERAQFF. The CDR3 DNA reads as TGTGCCAGCAGTTTTGGGGTGGAGCGGGCCCAGTTCTTC.

This CDR3 is CASSAPYRDRSYYGYTF. Here the CDR3 DNA reads TGTGCCAGTAGTGCACCGTACCGGGACAGGTCCTACTATGGCTACACCTTC. This chain connects TRBV19 to TRBJ1-2; TRBD1 matches at 8 bases. V lost 5 bases and J lost 3; bases outside the gene matches: 14. From germline, CDR1 is LNHDA and CDR2 SQIVND (reference sequence). The CDR3 covers 17 residues.

The chain joins TRBV6-5 to TRBJ1-1; the match to TRBD1 covers 10 bases. Germline CDR1 reads MNHEY; CDR2 reads SVGAGI. The V segment lost 8 bases and the J segment 4 bases; nucleotides outside the gene matches: 4. This CDR3 is built from 13 residues. The CDR3 sequence: CASQDRGGTEAFF. In DNA form, the CDR3 reads TGTGCCAGCCAGGACAGGGGGGGCACTGAAGCTTTCTTT.